A selection of T cell receptor beta chains follows, all from one sample in a study of response to subunit inactivated influenza vaccine. TCRdb re-called the RT-PCR reads through MiXCR, storing one row per CDR3 protein. The sample lists about 610,000 distinct CDR3 sequences, 14% seen once, with 11% in the top ten. Sequencing used PBMCs from blood, obtained about 13 days after vaccination. Receptors originate from a man in his forties or fifties who received an inactivated influenza vaccine. The CDR3 runs from the conserved cysteine through the conserved F or W. A D gene is named only where the DNA matches it firmly. Part of the rows lack a size; the others show once, few, many or a class for expanded clones.

size: .; D: TRBD2; J: TRBJ2-3; V: TRBV9; length: 19; DNA: TGTGCCAGCAGCGTAGGGGGACTAGCGGGAGGTTTAAGCACAGATACGCAGTATTTT; CDR3: CASSVGGLAGGLSTDTQYF
size: few; D: TRBD2; J: TRBJ2-3; V: TRBV24-1; length: 16; DNA: TGTGCCACCAGTGATTCTAGCGGGAGGGCCCGGGATACGCAGTATTTT; CDR3: CATSDSSGRARDTQYF
size: .; D: .; J: TRBJ2-1; V: TRBV20-1; length: 13; DNA: TGCAGTGCCCACCGTACGACATACAATGAGCAGTTCTTC; CDR3: CSAHRTTYNEQFF
size: many; D: TRBD1; J: TRBJ2-7; V: TRBV12-3/TRBV12-4; length: 14; DNA: TGTGCCAGCAGCTCCCACAGGGGGCGGGCCGAGCAGTACTTC; CDR3: CASSSHRGRAEQYF
size: .; D: .; J: TRBJ2-7; V: TRBV3-1; length: 13; DNA: TGTGCCAGCAGCCGGGAGACAGCCTACGAGCAGTACTTC; CDR3: CASSRETAYEQYF
size: few; D: TRBD2; J: TRBJ2-2; V: TRBV29-1; length: 14; DNA: TGCAGCGTTGAAGGGGACTACAACACCGGGGAGCTGTTTTTT; CDR3: CSVEGDYNTGELFF
size: few; D: TRBD1; J: TRBJ2-6; V: TRBV7-2; length: 22; DNA: TGTGCCAGCAGCTTAGCCGGGATTGTACCGGGACAGATTGTATCTGGGGCCAACGTCCTGACTTTC; CDR3: CASSLAGIVPGQIVSGANVLTF
size: few; D: TRBD2; J: TRBJ2-3; V: TRBV7-8; length: 16; DNA: TGTGCCAGCAGCTTAGCGCCTAGCGGGAACACAGATACGCAGTATTTT; CDR3: CASSLAPSGNTDTQYF
size: few; D: TRBD2; J: TRBJ2-1; V: TRBV14; length: 15; DNA: TGTGCCAGCAGCCAAATAGCGGGAGGGGGGAATGAGCAGTTCTTC; CDR3: CASSQIAGGGNEQFF
size: .; D: TRBD1; J: TRBJ2-4; V: TRBV10-3; length: 16; DNA: TGTGCCATCGGTGGCGGGACAGGACAAAAGGGAAACATTCAGTACTTC; CDR3: CAIGGGTGQKGNIQYF
size: .; D: TRBD1; J: TRBJ1-4; V: TRBV5-1; length: 13; DNA: TGCGCCAGCAGCTTTACAGGGGTCGAAAAACTGTTTTTT; CDR3: CASSFTGVEKLFF
size: .; D: TRBD2; J: TRBJ2-1; V: TRBV27; length: 16; DNA: TGTGCCAGCAGTTTTCTAGTAGCGGGGGGATTCAATGAGCAGTTCTTC; CDR3: CASSFLVAGGFNEQFF
size: .; D: .; J: TRBJ2-2; V: TRBV12-3/TRBV12-4; length: 14; DNA: TGTGCCAGCAGGTTGGGGCCCGGCACCGGGGAGCTGTTTTTT; CDR3: CASRLGPGTGELFF
size: many; D: TRBD1; J: TRBJ1-1; V: TRBV6-5; length: 14; DNA: TGTGCCAGCAGTTACTACTCGGGACAGGGGGAAGCTTTCTTT; CDR3: CASSYYSGQGEAFF
size: .; D: TRBD1; J: TRBJ1-1; V: TRBV6-1; length: 15; DNA: TGTGCCAGCAGTCGGGACAGGAGGATGAACACTGAAGCTTTCTTT; CDR3: CASSRDRRMNTEAFF
size: .; D: .; J: TRBJ2-7; V: TRBV20-1; length: 12; DNA: TGCAGTGCTAAGGACACCCTCTACGAGCAGTACTTC; CDR3: CSAKDTLYEQYF
size: few; D: .; J: TRBJ2-2; V: TRBV2; length: 16; DNA: TGTGCCAGCAGCGACCTGGCAGGGGCCTACACCGGGGAGCTGTTTTTT; CDR3: CASSDLAGAYTGELFF
size: .; D: TRBD2; J: TRBJ2-7; V: TRBV20-1; length: 14; DNA: TGCAGTGCGCGGACTAGCGGGTTCTCCTACGAGCAGTACTTC; CDR3: CSARTSGFSYEQYF
size: few; D: .; J: TRBJ2-3; V: TRBV7-9; length: 16; DNA: TGTGCCAGCAGCCCTAACCCGGGGGGCGGTTTAGATACGCAGTATTTT; CDR3: CASSPNPGGGLDTQYF
size: few; D: .; J: TRBJ1-1; V: TRBV5-1; length: 15; DNA: TGCGCCAGCAGCCTTGACAGGCTTGCGAACACTGAAGCTTTCTTT; CDR3: CASSLDRLANTEAFF
size: .; D: .; J: TRBJ2-1; V: TRBV28; length: 14; DNA: TGTGCCAGCAGGATCGGAGGGTCGGGCAATGAGCAGTTCTTC; CDR3: CASRIGGSGNEQFF
size: few; D: .; J: TRBJ2-1; V: TRBV4-3; length: 14; DNA: TGCGCCAGCAGCCAAGAGGTACGGTACAATGAGCAGTTCTTC; CDR3: CASSQEVRYNEQFF
size: .; D: TRBD1; J: TRBJ1-6; V: TRBV30; length: 15; DNA: TGTGCCTGGAGTGGGACAGGGCTGTATAATTCACCCCTCCACTTT; CDR3: CAWSGTGLYNSPLHF
size: few; D: .; J: TRBJ1-2; V: TRBV5-1; length: 15; DNA: TGCGCCAGCAGCTTGGCCGATGGGGGAAGCTATGGCTACACCTTC; CDR3: CASSLADGGSYGYTF
size: .; D: .; J: TRBJ2-5; V: TRBV10-3; length: 15; DNA: TGTGCCATCAGTGAGTCCACAGATCAAAGGGAGACCCAGTACTTC; CDR3: CAISESTDQRETQYF
size: few; D: TRBD2; J: TRBJ2-3; V: TRBV3-1; length: 16; DNA: TGTGCCAGCAGCCAAACTAGCGGGGGAAGCACAGATACGCAGTATTTT; CDR3: CASSQTSGGSTDTQYF
size: .; D: TRBD1; J: TRBJ1-3; V: TRBV3-1; length: 15; DNA: TGTGCCAGCAGCCAAGGGACAGGAGGAGGAAACACCATATATTTT; CDR3: CASSQGTGGGNTIYF
size: .; D: .; J: TRBJ1-4; V: TRBV7-8; length: 15; DNA: TGTGCCAGCAGTTTAAGACAGGCCTGGAAGGAAAAACTGTTTTTT; CDR3: CASSLRQAWKEKLFF
size: .; D: TRBD1; J: TRBJ1-2; V: TRBV19; length: 14; DNA: TGTGCCAGTAGTGTCGCCGGGACAGGGGATGGCTACACCTTC; CDR3: CASSVAGTGDGYTF
size: few; D: .; J: TRBJ2-1; V: TRBV12-3/TRBV12-4; length: 15; DNA: TGTGCCAGCAGTTTTGACATCACCATGACGTCTGAGCAGTTCTTC; CDR3: CASSFDITMTSEQFF
size: few; D: .; J: TRBJ2-7; V: TRBV6-2/TRBV6-3; length: 14; DNA: TGTGCCAGCCGTTCAGGGGACCTGCTCTCGGAGCAGTACTTC; CDR3: CASRSGDLLSEQYF
size: few; D: .; J: TRBJ2-1; V: TRBV12-3/TRBV12-4; length: 14; DNA: TGTGCCAGCAGTTCCCGGGGGCTGAGCCATGAGCAGTTCTTC; CDR3: CASSSRGLSHEQFF
size: .; D: TRBD1; J: TRBJ1-1; V: TRBV7-8; length: 14; DNA: TGTGCCAGCAGCTCAAACAGGGGAAGAACTGAAGCTTTCTTT; CDR3: CASSSNRGRTEAFF
size: .; D: .; J: TRBJ2-5; V: TRBV7-2; length: 16; DNA: TGTGCCAGCAGCCCACAGGGTTGGGGAGGAGGAGAGACCCAGTACTTC; CDR3: CASSPQGWGGGETQYF
size: .; D: .; J: TRBJ2-6; V: TRBV7-9; length: 14; DNA: TGTGCCAGCAGCTGGGGCACTGGGGCCAACGTCCTGACTTTC; CDR3: CASSWGTGANVLTF
size: .; D: .; J: TRBJ1-1; V: TRBV12-3/TRBV12-4; length: 14; DNA: TGTGCCAGCAGTTTCATTGGGGGTCACACTGAAGCTTTCTTT; CDR3: CASSFIGGHTEAFF
size: many; D: TRBD2; J: TRBJ2-3; V: TRBV12-3/TRBV12-4; length: 14; DNA: TGTGCCAGCAGCTTTAGCGGGGGTGGAGATACGCAGTATTTT; CDR3: CASSFSGGGDTQYF
size: .; D: TRBD2; J: TRBJ2-5; V: TRBV10-2; length: 15; DNA: TGCGCCAGCAGTGGGATTCCTAGCGGGGTAGAGACCCAGTACTTC; CDR3: CASSGIPSGVETQYF
size: .; D: .; J: TRBJ2-7; V: TRBV5-1; length: 14; DNA: TGCGCCAGCAACCTGGGTGGGGGCCCCCACGAGCAGTACTTC; CDR3: CASNLGGGPHEQYF
size: many; D: TRBD2; J: TRBJ2-7; V: TRBV7-2; length: 14; DNA: TGTGCCAGCAGCTTAATAGCGGGGTCCTACGAGCAGTACTTC; CDR3: CASSLIAGSYEQYF
size: few; D: TRBD2; J: TRBJ2-7; V: TRBV29-1; length: 15; DNA: TGCAGCGTTGAAGATGGGGAGGGGTTCTCCTACGAGCAGTACTTC; CDR3: CSVEDGEGFSYEQYF
size: many; D: .; J: TRBJ2-3; V: TRBV4-2; length: 16; DNA: TGTGCCAGCAGCCAAGGGGTCCGTCATAGCACAGATACGCAGTATTTT; CDR3: CASSQGVRHSTDTQYF
size: .; D: .; J: TRBJ2-3; V: TRBV6-2/TRBV6-3; length: 16; DNA: TGTGCCAGCAGTTACAATGGTCAGGGGTTTGCAGATACGCAGTATTTT; CDR3: CASSYNGQGFADTQYF
size: few; D: TRBD1; J: TRBJ1-2; V: TRBV11-2; length: 14; DNA: TGTGCCAGCAGCTTGGAGGACAGGGTCTCTGGCTACACCTTC; CDR3: CASSLEDRVSGYTF
size: few; D: TRBD2; J: TRBJ2-7; V: TRBV6-1; length: 14; DNA: TGTGCCAGCTCGTTGACTAGCGGGAGGAACGAGCAGTACTTC; CDR3: CASSLTSGRNEQYF
size: few; D: TRBD2; J: TRBJ2-5; V: TRBV6-5; length: 15; DNA: TGTGCCAGCAGTTACTCTAGCGGGGGACAAGAGACCCAGTACTTC; CDR3: CASSYSSGGQETQYF
size: few; D: .; J: TRBJ2-3; V: TRBV5-1; length: 15; DNA: TGCGCCAGCAGCTTGGGCGGACAATCCACAGATACGCAGTATTTT; CDR3: CASSLGGQSTDTQYF
size: many; D: TRBD1; J: TRBJ2-1; V: TRBV20-1; length: 11; DNA: TGCAGTGCTAGGGGGACAGTTGAGCAGTTCTTC; CDR3: CSARGTVEQFF
size: .; D: .; J: TRBJ1-2; V: TRBV13; length: 14; DNA: TGTGCCAGCAGCTTAGCGACACCTAACTATGGCTACACCTTC; CDR3: CASSLATPNYGYTF
size: .; D: TRBD1; J: TRBJ2-5; V: TRBV18; length: 15; DNA: TGTGCCAGCTCCCCCGGGACAGAGTACCAAGAGACCCAGTACTTC; CDR3: CASSPGTEYQETQYF
size: many; D: .; J: TRBJ2-3; V: TRBV12-3/TRBV12-4; length: 12; DNA: TGTGCCAGCACCGCTGGAGCAGATACGCAGTATTTT; CDR3: CASTAGADTQYF
size: .; D: TRBD1; J: TRBJ1-2; V: TRBV9; length: 15; DNA: TGTGCCAGCAGCCCAACGGGACAGGGGGCGCACGGCTACACCTTC; CDR3: CASSPTGQGAHGYTF